Given below is one TCR beta chain in context. The antigen is not known. These data belong to a study of human versus mouse CDR3 diversity and MHC coevolution. Study-wide points: Mice had fewer CDR3 deletions and insertions than humans on average.

Naive CD4 T cells were sorted as CD45RO-negative, CD62L-positive. Here immunoSEQ multiplex PCR was the method, and the copy in TCRdb shows in-frame clones only, minus some. In the table there are tens of thousands of clones, 80% to 95% of which are singletons. What was sequenced was naive CD4+ T cells from blood. Subset defined: CD45RO-negative CD62L-positive naive CD4 T cells. The clonotype was recovered from a person aged 25-75 years in good health.

CDR3 residues: CASSQDPKGRVNEQFF. The CDR3 coding sequence is TGCGCCAGCAGCCAAGACCCTAAAGGGAGAGTTAATGAGCAGTTCTTC. V is TRBV4-3 and J is TRBJ2-1, with TRBD2 as a possible D gene (5 bases). V gave up 0 bases and J gave up 7 bases, with 16 bases separating them. CDR1 LGHNA and CDR2 YSLEER come from the germline V gene. CDR3 size: 16 residues.